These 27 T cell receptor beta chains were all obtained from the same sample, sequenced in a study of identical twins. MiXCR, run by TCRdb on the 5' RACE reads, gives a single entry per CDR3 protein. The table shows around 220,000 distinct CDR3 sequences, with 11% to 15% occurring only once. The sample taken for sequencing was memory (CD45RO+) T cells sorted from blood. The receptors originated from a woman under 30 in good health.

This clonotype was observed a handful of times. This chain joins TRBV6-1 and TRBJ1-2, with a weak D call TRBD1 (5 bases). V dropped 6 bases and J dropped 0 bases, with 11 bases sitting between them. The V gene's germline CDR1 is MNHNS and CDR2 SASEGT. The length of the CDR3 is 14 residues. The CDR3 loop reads CASRGTGANYGYTF. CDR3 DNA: TGTGCCAGCAGAGGGACTGGAGCTAACTATGGCTACACCTTC.

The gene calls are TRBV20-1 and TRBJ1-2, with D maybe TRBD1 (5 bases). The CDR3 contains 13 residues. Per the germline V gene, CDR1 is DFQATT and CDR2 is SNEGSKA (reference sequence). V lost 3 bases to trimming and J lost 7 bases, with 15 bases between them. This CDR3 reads CSARWQGGSGYTF. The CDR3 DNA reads TGCAGTGCTAGGTGGCAGGGAGGTAGTGGCTACACCTTC.

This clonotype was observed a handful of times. CDR3 nucleotide sequence: TGTGCCACCAGTAGCAGAGACACCGGGGAGCTGTTTTTT. Its protein is CATSSRDTGELFF. The rearrangement joins TRBV24-1 to TRBJ2-2; D is uncertain. The CDR3 is 13 amino acids. Trimming shortened V by 6 bases and J by 3 bases, and 7 bases separated the two germline ends. CDR1 KGHDR and CDR2 SFDVKD come from the germline V gene.

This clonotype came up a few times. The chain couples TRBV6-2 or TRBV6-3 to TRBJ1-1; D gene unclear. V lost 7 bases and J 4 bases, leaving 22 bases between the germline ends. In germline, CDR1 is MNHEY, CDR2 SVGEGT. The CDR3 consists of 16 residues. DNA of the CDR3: TGTGCCAGCACCCCCCCCTGGCGGGCGAAGGGCACTGAAGCTTTCTTT. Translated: CASTPPWRAKGTEAFF.

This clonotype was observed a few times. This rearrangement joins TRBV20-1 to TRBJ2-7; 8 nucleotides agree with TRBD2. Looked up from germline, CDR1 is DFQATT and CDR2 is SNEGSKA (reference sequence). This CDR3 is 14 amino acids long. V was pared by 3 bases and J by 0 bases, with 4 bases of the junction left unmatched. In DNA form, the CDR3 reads TGCAGTGCTAGTACTAGCGGATACTCCTACGAGCAGTACTTC. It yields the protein CSASTSGYSYEQYF.

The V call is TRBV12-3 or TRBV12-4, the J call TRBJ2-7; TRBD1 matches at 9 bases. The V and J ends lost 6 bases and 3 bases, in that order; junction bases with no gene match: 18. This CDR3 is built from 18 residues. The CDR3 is CASSSSLGFDRGIYEQYF. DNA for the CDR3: TGTGCCAGCAGCTCCAGTTTGGGCTTCGACAGGGGGATCTACGAGCAGTACTTC.

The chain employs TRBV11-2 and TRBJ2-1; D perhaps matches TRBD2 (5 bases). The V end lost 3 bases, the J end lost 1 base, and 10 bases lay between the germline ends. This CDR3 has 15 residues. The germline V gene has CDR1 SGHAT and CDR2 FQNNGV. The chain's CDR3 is CASSFESGSYNEQFF. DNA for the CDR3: TGTGCCAGCAGCTTTGAAAGCGGTTCCTACAATGAGCAGTTCTTC.

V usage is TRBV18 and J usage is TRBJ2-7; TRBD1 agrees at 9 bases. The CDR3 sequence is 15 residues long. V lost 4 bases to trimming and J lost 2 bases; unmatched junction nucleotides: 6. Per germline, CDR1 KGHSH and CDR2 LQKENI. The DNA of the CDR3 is TGTGCCAGCTCACTCCAGGGACAGGGCGCCTACGAGCAGTACTTC. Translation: CASSLQGQGAYEQYF.

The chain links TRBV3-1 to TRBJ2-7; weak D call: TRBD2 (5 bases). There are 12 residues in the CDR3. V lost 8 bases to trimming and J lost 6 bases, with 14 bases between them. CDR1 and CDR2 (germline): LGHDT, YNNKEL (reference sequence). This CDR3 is CASRDWNSEQYF. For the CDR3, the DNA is TGTGCCAGCCGGGATTGGAACAGCGAGCAGTACTTC.

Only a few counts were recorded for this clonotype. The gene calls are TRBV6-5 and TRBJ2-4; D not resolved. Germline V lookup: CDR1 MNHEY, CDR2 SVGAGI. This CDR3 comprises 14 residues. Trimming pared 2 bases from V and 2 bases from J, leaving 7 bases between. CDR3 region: CASSYRPTKNIQYF. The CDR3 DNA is TGTGCCAGCAGTTACCGGCCCACCAAAAACATTCAGTACTTC.

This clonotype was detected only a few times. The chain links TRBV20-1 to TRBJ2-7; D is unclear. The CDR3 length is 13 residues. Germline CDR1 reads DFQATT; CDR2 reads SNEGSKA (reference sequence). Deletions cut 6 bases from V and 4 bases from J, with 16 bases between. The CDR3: CSAPRAGRYEQYF. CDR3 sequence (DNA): TGCAGTGCCCCCCGGGCAGGTCGGTACGAGCAGTACTTC.

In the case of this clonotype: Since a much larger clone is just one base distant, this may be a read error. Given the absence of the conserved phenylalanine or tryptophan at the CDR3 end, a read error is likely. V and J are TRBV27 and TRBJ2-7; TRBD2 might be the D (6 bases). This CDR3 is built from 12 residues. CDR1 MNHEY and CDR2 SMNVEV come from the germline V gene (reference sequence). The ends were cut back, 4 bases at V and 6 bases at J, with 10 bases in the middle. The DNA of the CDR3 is TGTGCCAGCAGTTCTGGGAGGACCGAGCAGTACCTC. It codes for CASSSGRTEQYL.

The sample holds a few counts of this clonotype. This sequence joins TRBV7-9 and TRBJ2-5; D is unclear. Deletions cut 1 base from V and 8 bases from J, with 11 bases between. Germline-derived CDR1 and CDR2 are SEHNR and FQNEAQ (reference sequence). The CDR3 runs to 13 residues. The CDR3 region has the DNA TGTGCCAGCAGCTTAGATACTTGGGGAACCCAGTACTTC. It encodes CASSLDTWGTQYF. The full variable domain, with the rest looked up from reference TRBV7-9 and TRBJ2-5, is DTGVSQNPRHKITKRGQNVTFRCDPISEHNRLYWYRQTLGQGPEFLTYFQNEAQLEKSRLLSDRFSAERPKGSFSTLEIQRTEQGDSAMYLCASSLDTWGTQYFGPGTRLLVL.

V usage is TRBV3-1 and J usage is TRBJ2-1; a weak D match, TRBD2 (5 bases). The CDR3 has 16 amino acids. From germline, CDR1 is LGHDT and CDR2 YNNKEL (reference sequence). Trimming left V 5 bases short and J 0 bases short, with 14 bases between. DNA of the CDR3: TGTGCCAGCAGCTCGGCCTTTGGGAGCTCCTACAATGAGCAGTTCTTC. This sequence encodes CASSSAFGSSYNEQFF.

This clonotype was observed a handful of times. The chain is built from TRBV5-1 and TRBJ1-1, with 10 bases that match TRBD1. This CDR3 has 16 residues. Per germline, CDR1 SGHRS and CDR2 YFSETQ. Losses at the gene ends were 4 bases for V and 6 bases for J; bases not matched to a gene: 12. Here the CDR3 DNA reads TGCGCCAGCAGCATCCGGGACAGGGGCTCTGGGGCTGAAGCTTTCTTT. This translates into CASSIRDRGSGAEAFF.

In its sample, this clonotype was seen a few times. The CDR3: CAWVGQGVGNEQFF. The DNA of the CDR3 is TGTGCCTGGGTAGGACAGGGTGTCGGTAATGAGCAGTTCTTC. The chain couples TRBV30 to TRBJ2-1; 8 positions agree with TRBD1. The CDR3 has 14 amino acids. The junction had 10 bases not matched to a gene; V was cut back by 5 bases and J by 7 bases. CDR1 is GTSNPN, CDR2 SVGIG, per germline (reference sequence). Using reference TRBV30 and TRBJ2-1 for the parts outside the CDR3, the full variable domain is SQTIHQWPATLVQPVGSPLSLECTVEGTSNPNLYWYRQAAGRGLQLLFYSVGIGQISSEVPQNLSASRPQDRQFILSSKKLLLSDSGFYLCAWVGQGVGNEQFFGPGTRLTVL.

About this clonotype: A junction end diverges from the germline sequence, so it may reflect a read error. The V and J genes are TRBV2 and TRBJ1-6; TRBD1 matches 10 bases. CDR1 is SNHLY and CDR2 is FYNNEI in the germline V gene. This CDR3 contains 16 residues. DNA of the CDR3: TGTGCCAGCAGGACGGGACAGGGGCAACTTAATTCACCCCTGCACTTT. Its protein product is CASRTGQGQLNSPLHF. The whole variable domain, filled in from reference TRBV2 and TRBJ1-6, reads EPEVTQTPSHQVTQMGQEVILRCVPISNHLYFYWYRQILGQKVEFLVSFYNNEISEKSEIFDDQFSVERPDGSNFTLKIRSTKLEDSAMYFCASRTGQGQLNSPLHFGNGTRLTVT.

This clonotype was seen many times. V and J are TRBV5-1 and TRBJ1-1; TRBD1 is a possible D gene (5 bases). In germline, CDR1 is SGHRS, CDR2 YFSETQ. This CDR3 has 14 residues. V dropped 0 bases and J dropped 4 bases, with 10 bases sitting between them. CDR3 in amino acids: CASSLVGQGTEAFF. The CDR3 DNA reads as TGCGCCAGCAGCTTGGTAGGCCAGGGCACTGAAGCTTTCTTT.

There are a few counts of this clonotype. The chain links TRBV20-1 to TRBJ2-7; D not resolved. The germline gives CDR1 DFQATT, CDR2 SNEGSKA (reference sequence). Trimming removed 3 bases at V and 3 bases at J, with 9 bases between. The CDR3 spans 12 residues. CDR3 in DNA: TGCAGTGCTAGCGACAAGGACTACGAGCAGTACTTC. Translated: CSASDKDYEQYF.

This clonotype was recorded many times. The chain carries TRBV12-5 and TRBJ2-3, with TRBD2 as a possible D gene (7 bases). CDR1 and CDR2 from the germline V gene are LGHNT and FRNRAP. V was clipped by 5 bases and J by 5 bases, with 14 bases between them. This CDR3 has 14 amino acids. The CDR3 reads CASGQGGAEDTQYF. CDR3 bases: TGTGCTAGTGGTCAAGGGGGGGCCGAAGATACGCAGTATTTT.

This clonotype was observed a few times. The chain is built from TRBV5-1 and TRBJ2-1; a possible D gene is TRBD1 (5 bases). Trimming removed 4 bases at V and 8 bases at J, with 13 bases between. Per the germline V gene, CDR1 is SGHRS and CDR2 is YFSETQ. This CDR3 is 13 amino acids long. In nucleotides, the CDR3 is TGCGCCAGCAGCCTACAGGTGGTTCATGAGCAGTTCTTC. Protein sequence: CASSLQVVHEQFF.

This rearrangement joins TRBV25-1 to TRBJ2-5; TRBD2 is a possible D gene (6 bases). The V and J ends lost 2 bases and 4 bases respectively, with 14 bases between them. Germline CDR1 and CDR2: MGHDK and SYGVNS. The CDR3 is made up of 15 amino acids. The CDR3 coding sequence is TGTGCCAGCAGTGAAGAAGGCGGGAAGGGAGAGACCCAGTACTTC. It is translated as CASSEEGGKGETQYF.

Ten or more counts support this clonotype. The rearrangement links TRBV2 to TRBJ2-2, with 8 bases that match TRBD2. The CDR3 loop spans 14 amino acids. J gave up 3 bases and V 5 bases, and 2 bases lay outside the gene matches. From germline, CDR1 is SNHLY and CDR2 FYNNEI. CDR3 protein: CASSSRGDTGELFF. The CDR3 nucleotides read TGTGCCAGCAGTTCGCGGGGGGACACCGGGGAGCTGTTTTTT.

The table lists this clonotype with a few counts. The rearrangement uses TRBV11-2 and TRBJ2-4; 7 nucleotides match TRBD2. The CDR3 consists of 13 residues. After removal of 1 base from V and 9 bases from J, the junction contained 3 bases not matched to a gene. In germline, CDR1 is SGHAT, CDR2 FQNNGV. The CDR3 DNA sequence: TGTGCCAGCAGCTTAGGGTCGGGAGGCATTCAGTACTTC. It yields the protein CASSLGSGGIQYF.

The chain's CDR3 is CAWSAGGGTDTQYF. In DNA form, the CDR3 reads TGTGCCTGGAGTGCAGGGGGCGGCACAGATACGCAGTATTTT. The rearrangement links TRBV30 to TRBJ2-3; TRBD1 matches 8 bases. The V and J ends lost 1 base and 1 base, in that order; junction bases with no gene match: 1. Germline-derived CDR1 and CDR2 are GTSNPN and SVGIG (reference sequence). The CDR3 contains 14 residues.

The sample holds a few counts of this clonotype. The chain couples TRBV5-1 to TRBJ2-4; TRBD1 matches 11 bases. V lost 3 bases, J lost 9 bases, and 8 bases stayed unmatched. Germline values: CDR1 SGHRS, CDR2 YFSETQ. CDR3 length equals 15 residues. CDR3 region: CASSSGTGGTGIQYF. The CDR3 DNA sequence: TGCGCCAGCAGCTCCGGGACAGGGGGGACGGGCATTCAGTACTTC.

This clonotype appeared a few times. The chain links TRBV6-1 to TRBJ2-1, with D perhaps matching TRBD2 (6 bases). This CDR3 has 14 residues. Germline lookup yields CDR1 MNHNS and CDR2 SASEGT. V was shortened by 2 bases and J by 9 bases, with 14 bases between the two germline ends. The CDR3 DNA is TGTGCCAGCAGTGAACGCCCGACTAGTGGTGAGCAGTTCTTC. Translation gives CASSERPTSGEQFF.